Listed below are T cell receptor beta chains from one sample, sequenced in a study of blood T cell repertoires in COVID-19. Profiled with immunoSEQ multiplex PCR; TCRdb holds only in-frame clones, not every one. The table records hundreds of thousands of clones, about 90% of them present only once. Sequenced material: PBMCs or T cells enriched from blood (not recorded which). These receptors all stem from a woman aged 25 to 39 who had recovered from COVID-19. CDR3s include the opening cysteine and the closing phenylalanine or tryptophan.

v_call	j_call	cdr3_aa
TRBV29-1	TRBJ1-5	CSAQGNSNQPQHF
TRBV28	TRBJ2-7	CASRGAPTYEQYF
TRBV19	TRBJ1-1	CASSVTGGTEAFF
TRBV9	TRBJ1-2	CASSATGTNYGYTF
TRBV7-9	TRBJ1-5	CASSLARLGQGGQPQHF
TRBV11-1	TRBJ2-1	CASSQRDLGGDEQFF
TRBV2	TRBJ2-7	CASSESRAYEQYF
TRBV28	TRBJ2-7	CASSRQGRGNRGEQYF
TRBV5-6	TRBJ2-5	CASSLGGVGTQYF
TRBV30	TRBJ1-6	CAWSVLRSVSPLHF
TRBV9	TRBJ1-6	CASSVGTTLYNSPLHF
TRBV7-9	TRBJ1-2	CASSSTGGRIYGYTF
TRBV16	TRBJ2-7	CASSHPGSLNSYEQYF
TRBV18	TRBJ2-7	CASSPGTSGSYEQYF
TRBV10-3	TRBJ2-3	CAISRTGGEADTQYF
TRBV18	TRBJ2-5	CASSPPAGRVETQYF
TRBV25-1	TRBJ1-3	CASSDYRGPGNTIYF
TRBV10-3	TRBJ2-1	CAISADNEQFF
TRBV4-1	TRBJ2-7	CASSQDGVGTAEQYF
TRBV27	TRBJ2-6	CASSLSRTGVGSGANVLTF
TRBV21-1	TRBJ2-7	CASSNQGRDRRYEQYF
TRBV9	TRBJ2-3	CASSPRLAGGTQYF
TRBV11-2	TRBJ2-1	CASSAGASYEQFF
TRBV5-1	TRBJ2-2	CASSSPSGDTGELFF
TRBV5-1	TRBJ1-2	CASSLQTTNYGYTF
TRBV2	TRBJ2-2	CASRGATNTGELFF
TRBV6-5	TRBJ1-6	CASSRRGLENSPLHF
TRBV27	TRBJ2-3	CASGFGQDTQYF